This T cell receptor beta chain was profiled in a study of immune characteristics of hereditary and idiopathic chronic pancreatitis. J was trimmed by 4 bases and V by 12 bases; bases with no gene match: 4. The CDR3 is made up of 12 amino acids. Germline CDR1 KGHDR, CDR2 SFDVKD. Total pancreatectomy with islet autotransplantation was the source of the chronic pancreatitis pancreas tissue. Measured with immunoSEQ multiplex PCR; TCRdb has only the in-frame clones, and not every one. The table shows over 12,000 clones, with more than 60% occurring only once. Study-level findings and limits: Because tissue was from TPIAT only, disease duration differences may confound results. No patients had chronic pancreatitis due to alcohol use.

Details on this clone: Its antigen is still unknown.

Sequenced sample: pancreas tissue with hereditary chronic pancreatitis. The TCR was taken from a human donor with chronic pancreatitis. V and J are TRBV24-1 and TRBJ2-1; the match to TRBD1 covers 8 bases. The CDR3 DNA reads TGTGCCTCCGGACAGGGTTACAATGAGCAGTTCTTC. Residues: CASGQGYNEQFF.